These 6 T cell receptor beta chains came from one sample sequenced in a study of shared clonotypes between healthy human individuals. Sequencing was performed with immunoSEQ multiplex PCR; in TCRdb, only in-frame clones are kept and a portion is missing. The table lists approximately 480,000 clones, 60% to 80% of them singletons, with around 12% in the top ten. The sequenced sample was PBMCs. The receptors stem from a woman aged 40-49 years in good health. Some clones in this sample may be carry-over from other donors' samples.

V is TRBV4-1 and J is TRBJ1-1, with a weak D call TRBD1 (5 bases). This CDR3 is 13 amino acids long. Germline-derived CDR1 and CDR2 are MGHRA and YSYEKL. Trimming took off 4 bases at V and 4 bases at J, with 10 bases between the two ends. The CDR3, as DNA: TGCGCCAGCAGCCGTCAGGGTGGCACTGAAGCTTTCTTT. This gives the protein CASSRQGGTEAFF.

This clone was found once. The chain employs TRBV7-3 and TRBJ2-1, with D perhaps being TRBD1 or TRBD2 (7 bases each). The CDR3 covers 16 residues. V was cut by 5 bases and J by 0 bases, with 14 bases left in between. Germline CDR1 and CDR2: SGHTA and FQGTGA. The CDR3 reads CASSKGGGSSYNEQFF. The CDR3 DNA reads TGTGCCAGCAGCAAAGGGGGCGGGAGCTCCTACAATGAGCAGTTCTTC.

The rearrangement uses TRBV4-2 and TRBJ1-5; D is uncertain. This CDR3 contains 15 residues. From germline, CDR1 is LGHNA and CDR2 YNFKEQ. The V and J ends lost 0 bases and 0 bases respectively, with 6 bases between them. The CDR3 bases are TGTGCCAGCAGCCAAGACCTATATAGCAATCAGCCCCAGCATTTT. It is translated as CASSQDLYSNQPQHF.

The J gene is TRBJ2-2, the V gene TRBV7-9, with TRBD2 identical over 11 bases. The CDR3 length is 16 residues. Germline values: CDR1 SEHNR, CDR2 FQNEAQ (reference sequence). Trimming at V came to 5 bases and at J to 5 bases, leaving 7 bases not matched to a gene. The CDR3 reads CASSRRLAGFTGELFF. In DNA form, the CDR3 reads TGTGCCAGCAGCCGCCGACTAGCGGGATTTACCGGGGAGCTGTTTTTT.

The CDR3 protein is CATVDREGNYGYTF. The CDR3 DNA sequence: TGTGCCACCGTGGACAGGGAGGGAAACTATGGCTACACCTTC. V is TRBV2 and J is TRBJ1-2, with 8 bases lining up with TRBD1. V shed 10 bases, J shed 2 bases, and the junction held 9 bases outside the gene matches. The CDR3 is made up of 14 amino acids. CDR1 and CDR2 (germline): SNHLY, FYNNEI.

The rearrangement uses TRBV5-4 and TRBJ1-1; maybe TRBD1 (5 bases). This CDR3 has 14 amino acids. The germline V gene has CDR1 SGHNT and CDR2 YYREEE (reference sequence). Trimming removed 0 bases from V and 2 bases from J, with 8 bases in between. This chain's CDR3 is CASSLGGGNTEAFF. DNA of the CDR3: TGTGCCAGCAGCTTGGGGGGGGGAAACACTGAAGCTTTCTTT.